The sequence of this T cell receptor beta chain was determined in a study of early T cells in non-severe SARS-CoV-2 infection. The length of the CDR3 is 14 residues. V dropped 3 bases and J dropped 0 bases, with 5 bases sitting between them. Germline V lookup: CDR1 SGHAT, CDR2 FQNNGV. TCRdb independently ran MiXCR on the 5' RACE reads; one entry per CDR3 protein. The table lists around 99,000 distinct CDR3 sequences, around 10% of them singletons, with around 8% in the top ten. This clonotype was detected a few times. Sequencing input: whole blood. The clonotype comes from an adult who was a healthcare worker with PCR-confirmed SARS-CoV-2 infection or an uninfected control (not recorded which). V gene TRBV11-2 combines with J gene TRBJ1-4; D is uncertain. The CDR3 coding sequence is TGTGCCAGCAGCTTGCCCACAACTAATGAAAAACTGTTTTTT. This gives the protein CASSLPTTNEKLFF. The entire variable domain, with the rest obtained from reference TRBV11-2 and TRBJ1-4, is as follows: EAGVAQSPRYKIIEKRQSVAFWCNPISGHATLYWYQQILGQGPKLLIQFQNNGVVDDSQLPKDRFSAERLKGVDSTLKIQPAKLEDSAVYLCASSLPTTNEKLFFGSGTQLSVL.